Below, 13 T cell receptor beta chains from the same sample are listed, as sequenced in a study of a mutant IDH1 vaccine in newly diagnosed glioma. The protocol was immunoSEQ multiplex PCR, while the TCRdb copy is restricted to in-frame clones and leaves out a portion. This sample has about 68,000 clones, with 79% found just once. Specified time point: baseline, week 1 (first vaccination visit). The treatment denotes: pre-vaccination baseline after standard-of-care therapy. The sample consisted of PBMCs, taken from a glioma patient treated with radiotherapy, temozolomide or both. These TCRs come from a man in his forties or fifties with glioma.

This chain connects TRBV4-3 to TRBJ2-6; no definite D call. This CDR3 comprises 17 residues. Germline CDR1 LGHNA, CDR2 YSLEER. The germline V and J ends were trimmed by 6 bases and 0 bases, with 15 bases remaining between them. The CDR3 reads CASSLNYEASGANVLTF. The CDR3 region has the DNA TGCGCCAGCAGTCTTAATTACGAAGCCTCTGGGGCCAACGTCCTGACTTTC.

The CDR3 DNA follows: TGTGCCAGCAGTTATTCAGCGGGGGGCAATCAGCCCCAGCATTTT. It specifies CASSYSAGGNQPQHF. The rearrangement links TRBV2 to TRBJ1-5; TRBD1 might be the D (5 bases). The CDR3 is 15 residues long. Germline assignment: CDR1 SNHLY and CDR2 FYNNEI. V gave up 5 bases and J gave up 2 bases, with 13 bases separating them. Full variable domain (outside the CDR3, taken from reference TRBV2 and TRBJ1-5): EPEVTQTPSHQVTQMGQEVILRCVPISNHLYFYWYRQILGQKVEFLVSFYNNEISEKSEIFDDQFSVERPDGSNFTLKIRSTKLEDSAMYFCASSYSAGGNQPQHFGDGTRLSIL.

This chain connects TRBV6-5 to TRBJ2-7; a possible D gene is TRBD1 (6 bases). CDR1 is MNHEY and CDR2 is SVGAGI in the germline V gene. V lost 4 bases to trimming and J lost 0 bases, with 13 bases between them. The CDR3 consists of 15 residues. CDR3 sequence reads: CASSSPGHSSYEQYF. The CDR3 coding sequence is TGTGCCAGCAGTTCCCCGGGACACAGCTCCTACGAGCAGTACTTC.

V and J are TRBV7-2 and TRBJ2-7, with D maybe TRBD1 (6 bases). The CDR3 is made up of 14 amino acids. Looked up from germline, CDR1 is SGHTA and CDR2 is FQGNSA. V was pared by 5 bases and J by 0 bases, with 11 bases between. The chain's CDR3 is CASSPWDNSYEQYF. The CDR3 bases are TGTGCCAGCAGCCCCTGGGACAACTCCTACGAGCAGTACTTC. The variable domain in full, with the rest retrieved from reference TRBV7-2 and TRBJ2-7, is GAGVSQSPSNKVTEKGKDVELRCDPISGHTALYWYRQSLGQGLEFLIYFQGNSAPDKSGLPSDRFSAERTGGSVSTLTIQRTQQEDSAVYLCASSPWDNSYEQYFGPGTRLTVT.

The chain links TRBV18 to TRBJ2-7; the D call may be TRBD1 or TRBD2 (5 bases each). The CDR3 has 13 residues. CDR1 KGHSH and CDR2 LQKENI come from the germline V gene. Trimming removed 2 bases at V and 5 bases at J, with 10 bases between. Written as DNA, the CDR3 is TGTGCCAGCTCACCATCGGGGCGAAACGAGCAGTACTTC. It yields the protein CASSPSGRNEQYF.

This clone was recorded once. The chain joins TRBV18 to TRBJ1-2; 8 bases are a match to TRBD1. CDR1 is KGHSH and CDR2 is LQKENI in the germline V gene. The CDR3 has 17 residues. With 2 bases clipped from V and 4 bases from J, the junction kept 12 bases outside the gene matches. CDR3 bases: TGTGCCAGCTCACCAGGACCACAGGGGGAGATCGGCTATGGCTACACCTTC. This encodes CASSPGPQGEIGYGYTF.

CDR3 amino acids: CASSLDIKESGANVLTF. The CDR3 DNA follows: TGTGCCAGCAGCTTAGATATCAAGGAATCTGGGGCCAACGTCCTGACTTTC. V and J are TRBV11-1 and TRBJ2-6, with D unresolved. The CDR3 extends over 17 amino acids. CDR1 is SGHAT and CDR2 is FQDESV in the germline V gene (reference sequence). Trimming cost V 1 base and J 1 base, with 11 bases left between them.

V and J are TRBV6-5 and TRBJ1-1, with D maybe TRBD1 (5 bases). This CDR3 has 12 residues. V lost 4 bases and J lost 11, with 14 bases in between. Germline V CDR1 and CDR2: MNHEY, SVGAGI. The CDR3 spells CASSSGGEWAFF. The CDR3 bases are TGTGCCAGCAGTTCGGGGGGGGAGTGGGCTTTCTTT.

The chain links TRBV13 to TRBJ1-3; D unclear. CDR1 PRHDT and CDR2 FYEKMQ come from the germline V gene (reference sequence). V dropped 4 bases and J dropped 0 bases, with 13 bases sitting between them. The CDR3 contains 16 residues. The CDR3 loop reads CASSSPHGSSGNTIYF. The CDR3 DNA reads TGTGCCAGCAGCTCCCCTCACGGGTCCTCTGGAAACACCATATATTTT.

This chain uses TRBV11-2 with TRBJ1-4; maybe TRBD1 (5 bases). Trimming removed 6 bases from V and 1 base from J, with 9 bases in between. Germline V CDR1 and CDR2: SGHAT, FQNNGV. This CDR3 has 14 amino acids. CDR3 sequence (DNA): TGTGCCAGCAGTAAGGGGTTAACTAATGAAAAACTGTTTTTT. Its protein is CASSKGLTNEKLFF.

The chain combines TRBV4-1 with TRBJ2-2; 8 bases match TRBD1. This CDR3 has 18 residues. V lost 1 base and J lost 1; bases outside the gene matches: 8. Germline CDR1 MGHRA, CDR2 YSYEKL. For the CDR3, the DNA is TGCGCCAGCAGCCAAGGTCAGGGGGCACGTCGGAACACCGGGGAGCTGTTTTTT. Amino acids: CASSQGQGARRNTGELFF.

The V and J genes are TRBV30 and TRBJ2-2; 9 positions agree with TRBD1. The CDR3 consists of 16 residues. The ends lost 3 bases at V and 4 bases at J; junction bases unmatched: 9. CDR1 GTSNPN and CDR2 SVGIG come from the germline V gene (reference sequence). CDR3 nucleotide sequence: TGTGCCTGGAGCCTCCGGGACAGGGATCGCACCGGGGAGCTGTTTTTT. Amino acid sequence: CAWSLRDRDRTGELFF. The full variable domain, completed using reference TRBV30 and TRBJ2-2, is SQTIHQWPATLVQPVGSPLSLECTVEGTSNPNLYWYRQAAGRGLQLLFYSVGIGQISSEVPQNLSASRPQDRQFILSSKKLLLSDSGFYLCAWSLRDRDRTGELFFGEGSRLTVL.

The J gene is TRBJ2-5, the V gene TRBV20-1, with unresolved D. Trimming removed 7 bases from V and 1 base from J, with 4 bases in between. Germline-derived CDR1 and CDR2 are DFQATT and SNEGSKA (reference sequence). The CDR3 totals 10 residues. In DNA, the CDR3 is TGCAGTGTCGGCCAAGAGACCCAGTACTTC. It yields the protein CSVGQETQYF.